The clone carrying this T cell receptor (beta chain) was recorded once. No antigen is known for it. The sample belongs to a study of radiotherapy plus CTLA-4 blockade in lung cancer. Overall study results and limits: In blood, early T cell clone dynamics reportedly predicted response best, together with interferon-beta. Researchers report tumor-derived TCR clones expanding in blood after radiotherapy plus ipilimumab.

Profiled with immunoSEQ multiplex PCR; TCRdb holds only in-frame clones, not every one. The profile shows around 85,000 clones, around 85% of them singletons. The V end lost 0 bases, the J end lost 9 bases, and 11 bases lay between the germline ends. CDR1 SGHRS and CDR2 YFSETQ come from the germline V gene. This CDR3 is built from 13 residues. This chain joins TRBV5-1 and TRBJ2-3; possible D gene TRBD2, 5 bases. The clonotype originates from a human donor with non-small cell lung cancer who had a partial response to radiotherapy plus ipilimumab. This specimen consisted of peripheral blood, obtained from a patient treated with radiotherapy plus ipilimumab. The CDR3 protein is CASSLELGGTQYF. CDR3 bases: TGCGCCAGCAGCTTGGAACTTGGCGGGACGCAGTATTTT.